One sample yielded the 31 T cell receptor beta chains listed below, sequenced in a study of blood T cell repertoires in COVID-19. TCRdb's table, derived via immunoSEQ multiplex PCR, lists solely in-frame clones and lacks some. The profile shows 60,000 to 85,000 clones, 89% of them singletons. Sequencing input: peripheral blood. The receptors stem from a woman aged 50 to 60 with active COVID-19.

This clone appeared once. V is TRBV5-1 and J is TRBJ2-1; 8 bases match TRBD2. V lost 5 bases and J lost 6; bases outside the gene matches: 7. The CDR3 extends over 14 amino acids. Germline V gene lookup returns CDR1 SGHRS and CDR2 YFSETQ. CDR3 in DNA: TGCGCCAGCAGGTACAGCGGGAGTGGCAATGAGCAGTTCTTC. Its protein product is CASRYSGSGNEQFF.

The chain combines TRBV28 with TRBJ2-1; a weak D match, TRBD1 (6 bases). The CDR3 contains 17 residues. Germline V gene data show CDR1 as MDHEN and CDR2 as SYDVKM. V lost 2 bases to trimming and J lost 6 bases, with 20 bases between them. CDR3 region: CASSLVSGFSRGNEQFF. For the CDR3, the DNA is TGTGCCAGCAGTTTAGTATCCGGGTTTTCCAGGGGCAATGAGCAGTTCTTC.

This chain's CDR3 is CASSSMDRGIGNTIYF. The CDR3 DNA is TGTGCCAGCAGCTCCATGGACAGGGGTATTGGAAACACCATATATTTT. The V gene is TRBV13, the J gene TRBJ1-3; 9 bases are shared with TRBD1. The trim removed 4 bases at V and 3 bases at J, leaving 7 bases unmatched. Germline V gene data show CDR1 as PRHDT and CDR2 as FYEKMQ (reference sequence). CDR3 length equals 16 residues.

The V and J genes are TRBV9 and TRBJ2-1; the match to TRBD1 covers 7 bases. Trimming at V came to 0 bases and at J to 6 bases, leaving 6 bases not matched to a gene. The CDR3 spans 15 residues. Germline V gene sequence: CDR1 SGDLS, CDR2 YYNGEE. CDR3 amino acids: CASSVEGQPFNEQFF. CDR3 coding DNA: TGTGCCAGCAGCGTAGAGGGACAGCCGTTCAATGAGCAGTTCTTC.

The chain recombines TRBV5-6 with TRBJ2-1; 9 bases align to TRBD2. Germline V gives CDR1 SGHDT, CDR2 YYEEEE. This CDR3 is built from 12 residues. The junction had 1 base not matched to a gene; V was cut back by 0 bases and J by 12 bases. In DNA form, the CDR3 reads TGTGCCAGCAGCTTGGCTAGCGGGGTGCAGTTCTTC. The encoded protein is CASSLASGVQFF. The full variable domain, completed using reference TRBV5-6 and TRBJ2-1, is DAGVTQSPTHLIKTRGQQVTLRCSPKSGHDTVSWYQQALGQGPQFIFQYYEEEERQRGNFPDRFSGHQFPNYSSELNVNALLLGDSALYLCASSLASGVQFFGPGTRLTVL.

The rearrangement joins TRBV18 to TRBJ2-7, with unresolved D. The V gene's germline CDR1 is KGHSH and CDR2 LQKENI. Trimming stripped 2 bases from V and 2 bases from J, with 4 bases between. This CDR3 is built from 12 residues. This CDR3 is CASSPTTYEQYF. The CDR3 bases are TGTGCCAGCTCACCAACAACCTACGAGCAGTACTTC.

The CDR3 protein is CASSPQPSGVQPQHF. Here the CDR3 DNA reads TGTGCCAGCAGCCCACAACCCTCGGGGGTTCAGCCCCAGCATTTT. This chain links TRBV4-2 with TRBJ1-5; TRBD1 is a possible D gene (5 bases). Germline V CDR1 and CDR2: LGHNA, YNFKEQ. The CDR3 runs to 15 residues. V lost 4 bases, J lost 6 bases, and 16 bases lay in between.

The CDR3 loop is CASSQSGQGTYEQYF. The CDR3, as DNA: TGTGCCAGCAGCCAATCGGGACAGGGTACCTACGAGCAGTACTTC. The rearrangement joins TRBV11-2 to TRBJ2-7; TRBD1 aligns across 9 bases. The CDR3 has 15 amino acids. Trimming removed 5 bases from V and 2 bases from J; junction bases left unmatched: 7. Germline V gene sequence: CDR1 SGHAT, CDR2 FQNNGV.

This clone has a single count. The V gene is TRBV5-1, the J gene TRBJ2-3; tentative D call: TRBD2 (6 bases). This CDR3 contains 15 residues. CDR1 is SGHRS and CDR2 is YFSETQ in the germline V gene. V lost 0 bases and J lost 0, with 8 bases in between. CDR3: CASSLVAASTDTQYF. CDR3 DNA sequence: TGCGCCAGCAGCTTGGTAGCGGCTAGCACAGATACGCAGTATTTT.

This sequence joins TRBV10-1 and TRBJ2-1; TRBD2 might be the D (6 bases). V lost 3 bases, J lost 5 bases, and 14 bases lay in between. The CDR3 length is 15 residues. CDR1 is WNHNN, CDR2 SYGVQD, per germline (reference sequence). CDR3 protein: CASSDAGRLDNEQFF. The CDR3 DNA sequence: TGCGCCAGCAGTGACGCGGGACGATTGGACAATGAGCAGTTCTTC.

The V gene is TRBV7-9, the J gene TRBJ1-1, with a tentative D call TRBD1 (5 bases). CDR1 and CDR2 (germline): SEHNR, FQNEAQ (reference sequence). Deletions cut 1 base from V and 6 bases from J, with 9 bases between. The CDR3 runs to 13 residues. Here the CDR3 reads CASSLGGVSEAFF. CDR3 DNA: TGTGCCAGCAGCTTAGGGGGGGTTTCTGAAGCTTTCTTT.

The gene calls are TRBV19 and TRBJ1-1; a weak D match, TRBD1 (5 bases). The CDR3 sequence is 16 residues long. Germline lookup yields CDR1 LNHDA and CDR2 SQIVND (reference sequence). Deletions cut 3 bases from V and 0 bases from J, with 14 bases between. The CDR3 DNA reads TGTGCCAGTAGTATCCTCCCTGGGGGGATGAACACTGAAGCTTTCTTT. Protein sequence: CASSILPGGMNTEAFF.

The chain has TRBV18 and TRBJ2-3, with D perhaps TRBD1 (6 bases). Looked up from germline, CDR1 is KGHSH and CDR2 is LQKENI. CDR3 length equals 14 residues. Trimming removed 6 bases from V and 3 bases from J, with 13 bases in between. CDR3 nucleotides: TGTGCCAGCTCCTATCAACAGGGAACAGATACGCAGTATTTT. Residues: CASSYQQGTDTQYF.

The chain employs TRBV10-3 and TRBJ2-1; D perhaps matches TRBD1 (6 bases). The ends were cut back, 9 bases at V and 2 bases at J, with 23 bases in the middle. Germline V gene lookup returns CDR1 ENHRY and CDR2 SYGVKD. The CDR3 extends over 17 amino acids. The CDR3 DNA sequence: TGTGCCATTGGGGGCAGAAGAGACTCGACTACCTACAATGAGCAGTTCTTC. This translates into CAIGGRRDSTTYNEQFF.

This chain links TRBV19 with TRBJ2-5; D possibly corresponds to TRBD2 (5 bases). Trimming shortened V by 4 bases and J by 1 base, and 7 bases separated the two germline ends. The CDR3 extends over 13 amino acids. Looked up from germline, CDR1 is LNHDA and CDR2 is SQIVND (reference sequence). The CDR3 reads CASSKRAQETQYF. The CDR3, as DNA: TGTGCCAGTAGTAAGAGGGCCCAAGAGACCCAGTACTTC.

The rearrangement links TRBV20-1 to TRBJ2-3, with TRBD1 as a possible D gene (6 bases). Trimming took 3 bases from V and 3 from J, leaving 16 bases between them. The germline V gene has CDR1 DFQATT and CDR2 SNEGSKA (reference sequence). This CDR3 is built from 15 residues. CDR3 bases: TGCAGTGCTAGTCCCCCAGGGGCGAGAACAGATACGCAGTATTTT. It specifies CSASPPGARTDTQYF.

This clone was found once. The chain combines TRBV5-4 with TRBJ2-7; 14 bases are shared with TRBD2. V was pared by 3 bases and J by 7 bases, with 9 bases of the junction left unmatched. Germline V gene data show CDR1 as SGHNT and CDR2 as YYREEE (reference sequence). The CDR3 is made up of 16 amino acids. The CDR3 sequence: CASSWGTSGSIREQYF. CDR3 DNA: TGTGCCAGCAGCTGGGGGACTAGCGGGAGTATTCGGGAGCAGTACTTC.

This clone was detected once. V and J are TRBV7-2 and TRBJ1-2, with D hard to call. The CDR3 runs 15 residues. CDR1 and CDR2 from the germline V gene are SGHTA and FQGNSA. V lost 5 bases, J lost 7 bases, and 20 bases lay in between. CDR3 loop: CASSPSGSIRSGYTF. The CDR3 DNA follows: TGTGCCAGCAGCCCATCCGGGTCGATAAGAAGTGGCTACACCTTC.

The V and J genes are TRBV11-2 and TRBJ2-7; D is unresolved. Germline CDR1 SGHAT, CDR2 FQNNGV. CDR3 length equals 14 residues. V lost 1 base and J 5 bases, leaving 12 bases between the germline ends. The CDR3 here is CASSLGGVRNEQYF. The CDR3 DNA reads TGTGCCAGCAGCTTAGGCGGCGTAAGGAACGAGCAGTACTTC.

The chain couples TRBV12-3 or TRBV12-4 to TRBJ2-1; tentative D call: TRBD2 (5 bases). The CDR3 spans 13 residues. Trimming removed 1 base at V and 6 bases at J, with 7 bases between. The CDR3, as DNA: TGTGCCAGCAGTTTAGACACTAGCAATGAGCAGTTCTTC. It specifies CASSLDTSNEQFF.

V is TRBV5-5 and J is TRBJ2-3; D possibly corresponds to TRBD2 (5 bases). Trimming cost V 0 bases and J 4 bases, with 12 bases left between them. There are 15 residues in the CDR3. Per the germline V gene, CDR1 is SGHKS and CDR2 is YYEKEE (reference sequence). CDR3 in amino acids: CASSLASRGPDTQYF. The DNA for the CDR3 is TGTGCCAGCAGCTTGGCCTCGAGAGGGCCAGATACGCAGTATTTT.

The V call is TRBV4-2, the J call TRBJ2-7; 11 positions agree with TRBD1. The germline gives CDR1 LGHNA, CDR2 YNFKEQ. The CDR3 totals 17 residues. Losses at the gene ends were 0 bases for V and 2 bases for J; bases not matched to a gene: 6. The CDR3 DNA reads TGTGCCAGCAGCCAAGATAGGACAGGGGGCTTCGCCTACGAGCAGTACTTC. As protein: CASSQDRTGGFAYEQYF.

V usage is TRBV11-2 and J usage is TRBJ1-2; TRBD1 matches 10 bases. CDR3 length equals 15 residues. With 4 bases clipped from V and 8 bases from J, the junction kept 10 bases outside the gene matches. CDR1 is SGHAT, CDR2 FQNNGV, per germline. For the CDR3, the DNA is TGTGCCAGCAGCTCACCCGGGACAGGGGTAATGGGCTACACCTTC. Protein sequence: CASSSPGTGVMGYTF.

V and J are TRBV29-1 and TRBJ2-1, with 9 bases identical to TRBD2. Per germline, CDR1 SQVTM and CDR2 ANQGSEA. This CDR3 region has 12 residues. V was clipped by 4 bases and J by 13 bases; unmatched bases: 8. The CDR3 protein is CSVGDIAGVQFF. The DNA for the CDR3 is TGCAGCGTTGGCGACATAGCGGGAGTCCAGTTCTTC.

V is TRBV7-3 and J is TRBJ2-1; maybe TRBD2 (5 bases). The germline V gene encodes CDR1 SGHTA and CDR2 FQGTGA. The CDR3 spans 14 residues. V lost 5 bases to trimming and J lost 4 bases, with 12 bases between them. In DNA form, the CDR3 reads TGTGCCAGCAGCGGGAGCACAAATTACAATGAGCAGTTCTTC. Its translation is CASSGSTNYNEQFF.

V and J are TRBV19 and TRBJ2-3; TRBD1 aligns across 8 bases. There are 15 residues in the CDR3. With V trimmed by 3 bases and J by 2 bases, 4 bases remained unmatched. The V gene's germline CDR1 is LNHDA and CDR2 SQIVND (reference sequence). CDR3 in amino acids: CASSIQGANTDTQYF. The CDR3 DNA is TGTGCCAGTAGTATCCAGGGGGCGAACACAGATACGCAGTATTTT.

This clone was observed a single time. The chain recombines TRBV25-1 with TRBJ2-5, with D maybe TRBD2 (5 bases). The germline gives CDR1 MGHDK, CDR2 SYGVNS. CDR3 size: 16 residues. Deletions cut 5 bases from V and 4 bases from J, with 20 bases between. The CDR3 spells CASSTRWAGWGETQYF. The CDR3 DNA reads as TGTGCCAGCAGTACGCGGTGGGCGGGCTGGGGAGAGACCCAGTACTTC.

V is TRBV9 and J is TRBJ1-4, with D uncertain. V was shortened by 0 bases and J by 7 bases, with 7 bases between the two germline ends. The CDR3 totals 13 residues. CDR1 and CDR2 (germline): SGDLS, YYNGEE. The CDR3 spells CASSVDTAEKLFF. The CDR3 region has the DNA TGTGCCAGCAGCGTAGACACAGCTGAAAAACTGTTTTTT.

The chain joins TRBV7-9 to TRBJ2-5; 9 bases fit TRBD1. CDR1 and CDR2 (germline): SEHNR, FQNEAQ (reference sequence). CDR3 length: 14 amino acids. The V segment lost 5 bases and the J segment 5 bases; nucleotides outside the gene matches: 6. CDR3 DNA sequence: TGTGCCAGCAGCCTTGGACAGGGGTGGGAGACCCAGTACTTC. Protein product: CASSLGQGWETQYF.

The CDR3 DNA reads TGTGCCAGCAGCCAAGTCCTCCCGAACAGGGGGCGGAACTATGGCTACACCTTC. It encodes CASSQVLPNRGRNYGYTF. This rearrangement joins TRBV3-1 (or the pseudogene TRBV3-2) to TRBJ1-2; 9 bases align to TRBD1. The CDR3 has 18 amino acids. CDR1 and CDR2 from the germline V gene are LGHDT and YNNKEL (reference sequence). J was trimmed by 2 bases and V by 1 base; bases with no gene match: 11.

The chain has TRBV19 and TRBJ2-3; D is perhaps TRBD2 (6 bases). The CDR3 runs 15 residues. V was cut by 8 bases and J by 0 bases, with 15 bases left in between. Germline CDR1 LNHDA, CDR2 SQIVND (reference sequence). CDR3 in amino acids: CASSETSSSTDTQYF. CDR3 in DNA: TGTGCCAGTTCCGAGACTAGTTCTAGCACAGATACGCAGTATTTT.